Sequencing of this T cell receptor (beta chain) was carried out in a study of T-cell reconstitution after alpha-beta-depleted transplantation in children. Study results and limitations: As was reported, about two months after transplant, alpha-beta T cells came from several hundred expanded graft clones. Most T-cell counts and diversity one year after the transplant came from T cells that were newly produced. Surviving thymic progenitors and recipient T cells were the source of high TCRbeta diversity at day 60 in some patients.

The authors prepared the TCRbeta library with unique molecular identifiers. MiXCR, run by TCRdb on the PCR reads, gives a single entry per CDR3 protein. The sample shows tens of thousands of distinct CDR3 sequences, over 4.5% of them seen only once. This clonotype was seen ten or more times. Its specificity is not known. Germline V gives CDR1 SGHRS, CDR2 YFSETQ. This CDR3 spans 17 amino acids. With 1 base removed from V and 0 bases from J, the gap between germline ends came to 14 bases. Source: PBMCs, mostly from graft donor cells, taken 60 days after TCRalphabeta/CD19-depleted stem cell transplant. This chain uses TRBV5-1 with TRBJ2-1; maybe TRBD2 (6 bases). The receptor was isolated from a female patient aged 2 to 10 who had a stem cell transplant for aplastic anemia, so the T cells may come from the graft donor. The CDR3 is CASSLNQRAFSYNEQFF. The CDR3 region has the DNA TGCGCCAGCAGCTTGAACCAGCGGGCCTTCTCCTACAATGAGCAGTTCTTC.